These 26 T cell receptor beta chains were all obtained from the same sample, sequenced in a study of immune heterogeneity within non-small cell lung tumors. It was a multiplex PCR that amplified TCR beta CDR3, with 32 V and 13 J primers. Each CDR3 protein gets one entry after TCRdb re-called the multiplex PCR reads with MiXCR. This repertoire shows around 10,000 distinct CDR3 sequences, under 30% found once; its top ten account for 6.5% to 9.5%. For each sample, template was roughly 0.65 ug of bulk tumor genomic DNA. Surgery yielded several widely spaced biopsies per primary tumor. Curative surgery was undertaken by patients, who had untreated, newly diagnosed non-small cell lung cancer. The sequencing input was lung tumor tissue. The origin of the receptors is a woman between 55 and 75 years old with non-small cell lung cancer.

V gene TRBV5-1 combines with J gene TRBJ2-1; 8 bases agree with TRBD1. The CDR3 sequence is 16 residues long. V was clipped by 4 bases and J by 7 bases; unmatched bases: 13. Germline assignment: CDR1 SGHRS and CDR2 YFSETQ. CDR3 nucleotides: TGCGCCAGCAGCCCGACCGACAGGGGTGGTTGGAATGAGCAGTTCTTC. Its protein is CASSPTDRGGWNEQFF.

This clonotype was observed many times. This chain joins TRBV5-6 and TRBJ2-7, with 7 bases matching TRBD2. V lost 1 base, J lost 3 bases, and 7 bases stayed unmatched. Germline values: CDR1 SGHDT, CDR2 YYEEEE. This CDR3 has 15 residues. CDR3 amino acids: CASSLSGGSFYEQYF. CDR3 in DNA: TGTGCCAGCAGCTTGTCCGGGGGGAGTTTCTACGAGCAGTACTTC.

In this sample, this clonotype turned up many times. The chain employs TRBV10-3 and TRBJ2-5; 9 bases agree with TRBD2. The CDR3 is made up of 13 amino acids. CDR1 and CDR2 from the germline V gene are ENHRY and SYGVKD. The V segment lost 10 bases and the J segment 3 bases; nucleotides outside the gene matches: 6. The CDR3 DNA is TGTGCCACTAAAATAGCGGGAGAAGAGACCCAGTACTTC. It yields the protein CATKIAGEETQYF.

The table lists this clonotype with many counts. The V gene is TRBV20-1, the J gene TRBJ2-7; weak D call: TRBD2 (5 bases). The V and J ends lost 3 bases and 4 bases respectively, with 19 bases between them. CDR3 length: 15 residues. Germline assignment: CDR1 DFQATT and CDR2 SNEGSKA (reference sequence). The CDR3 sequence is CSARSRGQTLYEQYF. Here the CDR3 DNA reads TGCAGTGCTAGGAGTCGCGGGCAAACCTTATACGAGCAGTACTTC.

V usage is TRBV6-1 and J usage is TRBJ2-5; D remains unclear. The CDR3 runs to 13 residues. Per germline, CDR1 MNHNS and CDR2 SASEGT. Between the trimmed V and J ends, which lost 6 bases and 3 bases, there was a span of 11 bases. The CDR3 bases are TGTGCCAGCAGCGATTACCAAGAAGAGACCCAGTACTTC. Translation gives CASSDYQEETQYF.

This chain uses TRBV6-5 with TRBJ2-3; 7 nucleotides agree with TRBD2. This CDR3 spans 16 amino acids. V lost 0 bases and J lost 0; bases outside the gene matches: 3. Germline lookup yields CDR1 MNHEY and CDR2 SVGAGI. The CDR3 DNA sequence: TGTGCCAGCAGTTACTCTAGCGGGCTAAGCACAGATACGCAGTATTTT. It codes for CASSYSSGLSTDTQYF.

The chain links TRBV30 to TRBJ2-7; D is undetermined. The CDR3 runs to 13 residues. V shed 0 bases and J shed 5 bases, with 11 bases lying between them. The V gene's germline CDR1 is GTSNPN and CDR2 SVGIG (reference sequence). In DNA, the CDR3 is TGTGCCTGGAGTGTACGTCGTAGGGACGAGCAGTACTTC. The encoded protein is CAWSVRRRDEQYF.

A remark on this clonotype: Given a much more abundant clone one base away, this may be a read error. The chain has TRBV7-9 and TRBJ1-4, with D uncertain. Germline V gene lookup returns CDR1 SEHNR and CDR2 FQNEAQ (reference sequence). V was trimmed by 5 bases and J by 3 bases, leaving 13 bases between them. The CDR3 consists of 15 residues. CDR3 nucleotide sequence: TGTGCCAGCAGCACCCCCAGGAGGGCTAATGAAAAACTGTTTTTT. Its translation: CASSTPRRANEKLFF.

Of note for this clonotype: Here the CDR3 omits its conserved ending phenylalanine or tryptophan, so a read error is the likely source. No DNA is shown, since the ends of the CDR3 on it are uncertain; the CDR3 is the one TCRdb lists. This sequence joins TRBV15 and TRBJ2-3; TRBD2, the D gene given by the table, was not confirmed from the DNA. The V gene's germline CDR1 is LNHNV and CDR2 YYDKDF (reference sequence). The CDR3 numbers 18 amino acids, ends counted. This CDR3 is CATSRGLAGDVYEQYFGP.

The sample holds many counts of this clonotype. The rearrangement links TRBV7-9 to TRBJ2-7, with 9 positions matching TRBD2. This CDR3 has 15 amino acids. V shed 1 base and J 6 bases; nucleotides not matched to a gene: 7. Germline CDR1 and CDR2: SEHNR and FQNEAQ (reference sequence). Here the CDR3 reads CASSLGASGTVEQYF. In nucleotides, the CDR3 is TGTGCCAGCAGCTTAGGGGCTAGCGGGACTGTCGAGCAGTACTTC.

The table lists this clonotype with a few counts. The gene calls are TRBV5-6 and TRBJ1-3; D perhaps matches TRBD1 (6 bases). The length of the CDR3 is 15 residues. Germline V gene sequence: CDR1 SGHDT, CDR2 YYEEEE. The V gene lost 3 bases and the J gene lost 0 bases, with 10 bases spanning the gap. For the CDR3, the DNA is TGTGCCAGCAGCTACGGGACACTCTCTGGAAACACCATATATTTT. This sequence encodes CASSYGTLSGNTIYF. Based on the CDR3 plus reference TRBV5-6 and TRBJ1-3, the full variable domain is DAGVTQSPTHLIKTRGQQVTLRCSPKSGHDTVSWYQQALGQGPQFIFQYYEEEERQRGNFPDRFSGHQFPNYSSELNVNALLLGDSALYLCASSYGTLSGNTIYFGEGSWLTVV.

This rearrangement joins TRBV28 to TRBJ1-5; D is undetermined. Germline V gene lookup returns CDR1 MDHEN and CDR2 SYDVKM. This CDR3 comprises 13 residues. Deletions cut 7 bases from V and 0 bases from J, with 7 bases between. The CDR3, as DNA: TGTGCCAGCATGGGCGATAGCAATCAGCCCCAGCATTTT. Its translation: CASMGDSNQPQHF.

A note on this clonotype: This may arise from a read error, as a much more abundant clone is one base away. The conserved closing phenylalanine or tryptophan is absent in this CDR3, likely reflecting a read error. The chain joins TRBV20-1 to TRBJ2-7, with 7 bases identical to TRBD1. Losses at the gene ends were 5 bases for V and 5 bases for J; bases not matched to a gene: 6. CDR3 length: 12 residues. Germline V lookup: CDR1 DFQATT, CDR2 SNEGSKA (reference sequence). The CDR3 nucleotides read TGCAGTGCTGACAGGGAAGCTGACGAGCAGTACCTC. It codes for CSADREADEQYL.

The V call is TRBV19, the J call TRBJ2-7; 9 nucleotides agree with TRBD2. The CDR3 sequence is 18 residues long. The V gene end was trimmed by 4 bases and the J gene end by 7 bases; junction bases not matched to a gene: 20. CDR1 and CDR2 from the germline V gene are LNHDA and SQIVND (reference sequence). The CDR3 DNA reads TGTGCCAGTAGTAAGTACGGGAGTAGCGGGAGCTTCCGAGGGGAGCAGTACTTC. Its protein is CASSKYGSSGSFRGEQYF. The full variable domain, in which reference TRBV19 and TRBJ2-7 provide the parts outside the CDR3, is DGGITQSPKYLFRKEGQNVTLSCEQNLNHDAMYWYRQDPGQGLRLIYYSQIVNDFQKGDIAEGYSVSREKKESFPLTVTSAQKNPTAFYLCASSKYGSSGSFRGEQYFGPGTRLTVT.

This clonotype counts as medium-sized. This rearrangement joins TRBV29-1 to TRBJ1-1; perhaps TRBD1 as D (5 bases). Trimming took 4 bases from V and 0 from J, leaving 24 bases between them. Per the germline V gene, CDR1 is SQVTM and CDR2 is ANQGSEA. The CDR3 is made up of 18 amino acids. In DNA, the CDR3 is TGCAGCGTTGGGGAATGGGGGTCGAGTTTTCCGATGAACACTGAAGCTTTCTTT. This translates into CSVGEWGSSFPMNTEAFF.

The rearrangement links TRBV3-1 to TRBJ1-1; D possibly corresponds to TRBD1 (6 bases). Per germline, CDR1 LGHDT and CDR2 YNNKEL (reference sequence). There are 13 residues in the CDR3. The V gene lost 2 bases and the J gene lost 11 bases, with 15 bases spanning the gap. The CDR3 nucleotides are TGTGCCAGCAGCCAATGGGACAAACCTTGGGCTTTCTTT. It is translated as CASSQWDKPWAFF.

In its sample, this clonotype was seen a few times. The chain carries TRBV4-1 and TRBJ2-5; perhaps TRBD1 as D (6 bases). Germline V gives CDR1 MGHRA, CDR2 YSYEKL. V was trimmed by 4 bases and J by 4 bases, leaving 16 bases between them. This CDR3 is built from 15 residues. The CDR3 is CASSLAGALGETQYF. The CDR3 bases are TGCGCCAGCAGCCTGGCAGGGGCTTTGGGAGAGACCCAGTACTTC.

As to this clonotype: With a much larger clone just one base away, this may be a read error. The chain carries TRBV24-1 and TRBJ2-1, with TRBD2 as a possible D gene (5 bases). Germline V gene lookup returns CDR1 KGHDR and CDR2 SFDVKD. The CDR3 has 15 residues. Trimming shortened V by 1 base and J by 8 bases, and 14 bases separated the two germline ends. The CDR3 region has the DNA TGTGCCACCAGTGATTTCTCTAGAGGAGGCGATGAGCAGTTCTTC. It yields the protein CATSDFSRGGDEQFF.

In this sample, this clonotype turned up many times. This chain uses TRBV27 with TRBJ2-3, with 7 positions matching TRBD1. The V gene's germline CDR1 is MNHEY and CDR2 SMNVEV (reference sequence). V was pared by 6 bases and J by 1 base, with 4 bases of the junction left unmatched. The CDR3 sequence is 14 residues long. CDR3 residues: CASRTGVGTDTQYF. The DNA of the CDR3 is TGTGCCAGCAGAACAGGGGTTGGCACAGATACGCAGTATTTT.

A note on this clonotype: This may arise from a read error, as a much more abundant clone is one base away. The CDR3 coding sequence is TGTGCCAGAAGGGTTGGAGATACGCAGTATTTT. It is translated as CARRVGDTQYF. V usage is TRBV7-9 and J usage is TRBJ2-3; no reliable D call. This CDR3 has 11 amino acids. Trimming left V 9 bases short and J 5 bases short, with 9 bases between. The germline CDR1 and CDR2 sequences are SEHNR and FQNEAQ (reference sequence).

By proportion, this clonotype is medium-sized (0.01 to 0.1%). CDR3 in amino acids: CASSTLNQPQHF. The CDR3 coding sequence is TGTGCCAGTAGTACGCTTAATCAGCCCCAGCATTTT. The chain combines TRBV19 with TRBJ1-5; D gene unclear. The CDR3 runs 12 residues. With 4 bases removed from V and 4 bases from J, the gap between germline ends came to 5 bases. The germline V gene encodes CDR1 LNHDA and CDR2 SQIVND (reference sequence). Based on the CDR3 plus reference TRBV19 and TRBJ1-5, the full variable domain is DGGITQSPKYLFRKEGQNVTLSCEQNLNHDAMYWYRQDPGQGLRLIYYSQIVNDFQKGDIAEGYSVSREKKESFPLTVTSAQKNPTAFYLCASSTLNQPQHFGDGTRLSIL.

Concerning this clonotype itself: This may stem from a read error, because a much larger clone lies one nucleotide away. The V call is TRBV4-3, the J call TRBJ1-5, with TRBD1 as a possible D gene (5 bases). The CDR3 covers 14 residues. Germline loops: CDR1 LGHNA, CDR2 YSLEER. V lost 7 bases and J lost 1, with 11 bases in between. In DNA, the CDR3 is TGCGCCAGCAACCGGGGCATCAGCAATCAGCCCCAGCATTTT. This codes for CASNRGISNQPQHF.

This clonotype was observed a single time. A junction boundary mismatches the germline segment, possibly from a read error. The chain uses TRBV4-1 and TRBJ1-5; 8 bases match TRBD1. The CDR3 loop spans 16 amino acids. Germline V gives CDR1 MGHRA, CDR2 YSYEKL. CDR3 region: CDSSQDPGGSAQPQHF. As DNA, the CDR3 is TGCGACAGCAGCCAAGATCCAGGGGGCTCCGCTCAGCCCCAGCATTTT.

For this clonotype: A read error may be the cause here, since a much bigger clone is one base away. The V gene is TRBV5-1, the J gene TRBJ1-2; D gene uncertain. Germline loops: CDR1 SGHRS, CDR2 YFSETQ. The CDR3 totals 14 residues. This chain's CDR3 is CASSLEGSAYGNTF. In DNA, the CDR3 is TGCGCCAGCAGCTTGGAGGGTTCCGCTTATGGCAACACCTTC.

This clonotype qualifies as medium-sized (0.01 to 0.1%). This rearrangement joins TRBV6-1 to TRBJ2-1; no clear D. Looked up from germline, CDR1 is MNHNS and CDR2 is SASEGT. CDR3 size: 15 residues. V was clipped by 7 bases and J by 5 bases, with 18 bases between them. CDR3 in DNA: TGTGCCAGCACCAAAGGGTGGGCAGCAAACAATGAGCAGTTCTTC. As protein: CASTKGWAANNEQFF.

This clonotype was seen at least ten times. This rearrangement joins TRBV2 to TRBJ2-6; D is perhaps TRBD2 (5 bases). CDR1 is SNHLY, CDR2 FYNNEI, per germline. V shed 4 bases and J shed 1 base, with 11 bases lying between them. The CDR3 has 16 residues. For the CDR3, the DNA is TGTGCCAGCAGTGGGTCGGGGAAATCTGGGGCCAACGTCCTGACTTTC. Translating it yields CASSGSGKSGANVLTF.